This T cell receptor beta chain was observed in a study of T-cell memory formation after mild COVID-19. With 3 bases clipped from V and 2 bases from J, the junction kept 9 bases outside the gene matches. Germline V CDR1 and CDR2: LGHNA, YNFKEQ. There are 17 residues in the CDR3. Overall study results and limits: A subset of responding clones appeared in pre-infection memory, suggesting cross-reactive memory joined.

Each CDR3 protein is one row after TCRdb ran MiXCR on the 5' RACE reads. The data hold under 650,000 distinct CDR3 sequences, with approximately 18% observed a single time. About this clonotype itself: Its matching antigen is unknown.

Sequencing used PBMCs or a T cell subset sorted from them (not recorded which). The source of this sequence is an adult woman who had mild COVID-19 (a few samples of this study predate the infection). Cell type and time point are not known. This rearrangement joins TRBV4-2 to TRBJ2-3; 9 bases map to TRBD2. CDR3 nucleotide sequence: TGTGCCAGCAGCCAGGGGGGGACTAGCTACATCACAGATACGCAGTATTTT. Amino acids: CASSQGGTSYITDTQYF.